Below, 21 T cell receptor beta chains from the same sample are listed, as sequenced in a study of CD8+ T cells in alopecia areata. After isolation, RNA underwent reverse transcription to generate cDNA as the sequencing template. Some clones are missing from TCRdb's copy, which holds only in-frame ones; the method was immunoSEQ multiplex PCR. The data contain 80,000 to 100,000 clones, roughly two fifths of them singletons. Sequencing was carried out using CD4+ T cells sorted from blood. These receptors all stem from a human donor with alopecia areata.

The chain combines TRBV19 with TRBJ1-2, with 7 bases lining up with TRBD1. The germline V gene encodes CDR1 LNHDA and CDR2 SQIVND (reference sequence). After removal of 0 bases from V and 7 bases from J, the junction contained 8 bases not matched to a gene. CDR3 length: 15 amino acids. CDR3 nucleotide sequence: TGTGCCAGTAGTATAGATGGGACAGCCTGGATTGGCTACACCTTC. It codes for CASSIDGTAWIGYTF.

This clone has only a few counts. This chain uses TRBV7-9 with TRBJ1-2; possibly TRBD1 for D (6 bases). CDR3 size: 15 residues. Germline V gene data show CDR1 as SEHNR and CDR2 as FQNEAQ (reference sequence). The ends were cut back, 8 bases at V and 6 bases at J, with 22 bases in the middle. The CDR3 nucleotides read TGTGCCAGCGGACAGATGCGCCGTCACAGGGATGGCTACACCTTC. It translates to CASGQMRRHRDGYTF.

This clone was seen a handful of times. This rearrangement joins TRBV29-1 to TRBJ1-4; no clear D gene. The CDR3 is 12 amino acids. CDR1 and CDR2 from the germline V gene are SQVTM and ANQGSEA. V was clipped by 5 bases and J by 8 bases, with 12 bases between them. The CDR3 bases are TGCAGCGTTCGTTTCCTCGGGGAAAAACTGTTTTTT. Translating it yields CSVRFLGEKLFF.

V and J are TRBV5-1 and TRBJ2-7; maybe TRBD2 (6 bases). CDR1 and CDR2 from the germline V gene are SGHRS and YFSETQ. The CDR3 is 15 amino acids. V was cut by 1 base and J by 2 bases, with 13 bases left in between. The CDR3 nucleotides are TGCGCCAGCAGCTTGTCACCTAGCGCTACCTACGAGCAGTACTTC. It encodes CASSLSPSATYEQYF.

This clone showed up just a few times. The chain has TRBV5-1 and TRBJ2-3; 11 nucleotides match TRBD1. After removal of 3 bases from V and 8 bases from J, the junction contained 5 bases not matched to a gene. Germline V gives CDR1 SGHRS, CDR2 YFSETQ. The CDR3 has 14 amino acids. Here the CDR3 reads CASSWGQGEGTQYF. The CDR3 nucleotides read TGCGCCAGCAGCTGGGGACAGGGGGAAGGTACGCAGTATTTT.

The rearrangement joins TRBV2 to TRBJ1-6, with unresolved D. The CDR3 consists of 13 residues. Trimming left V 6 bases short and J 8 bases short, with 11 bases between. Germline CDR1 reads SNHLY; CDR2 reads FYNNEI. Here the CDR3 reads CASSRLGDSPLHF. The CDR3 DNA follows: TGTGCCAGCAGCCGGCTGGGCGATTCACCCCTCCACTTT.

This clone was recorded a few times. This chain joins TRBV29-1 and TRBJ2-7, with unresolved D. The length of the CDR3 is 12 residues. Between the trimmed V and J ends, which lost 1 base and 2 bases, there was a span of 6 bases. The germline CDR1 and CDR2 sequences are SQVTM and ANQGSEA. The CDR3 DNA reads TGCAGCGTTGAAGCAGCTACCTACGAGCAGTACTTC. Protein product: CSVEAATYEQYF.

The chain links TRBV28 to TRBJ1-1; TRBD1 matches at 11 bases. This CDR3 has 15 amino acids. The J segment lost 9 bases and the V segment lost 5 bases, leaving 11 bases of the junction unmatched. Looked up from germline, CDR1 is MDHEN and CDR2 is SYDVKM. This chain's CDR3 is CASSPPVGTGGKAFF. CDR3 DNA: TGTGCCAGCAGTCCCCCCGTCGGGACAGGGGGTAAAGCTTTCTTT.

This clone was detected only once. V is TRBV25-1 and J is TRBJ2-3; 7 nucleotides align to TRBD2. The junction had 12 bases not matched to a gene; V was cut back by 6 bases and J by 0 bases. Germline V lookup: CDR1 MGHDK, CDR2 SYGVNS. The CDR3 totals 17 residues. The CDR3 here is CASRKEVLATSTDTQYF. The CDR3 DNA follows: TGTGCCAGCAGGAAAGAGGTACTAGCGACTAGCACAGATACGCAGTATTTT.

Only a few counts were recorded for this clone. This chain links TRBV29-1 with TRBJ1-1, with no clear D. Trimming pared 1 base from V and 0 bases from J, leaving 6 bases between. This CDR3 is 13 amino acids long. Germline V CDR1 and CDR2: SQVTM, ANQGSEA. CDR3 sequence (DNA): TGCAGCGTTGAAGGGGCGGTGAACACTGAAGCTTTCTTT. Translated: CSVEGAVNTEAFF.

This clone appeared a few times. V gene TRBV15 combines with J gene TRBJ2-5; 7 bases are shared with TRBD1. Germline trimming cut 3 bases from V and 6 bases from J; bases unmatched to any gene: 7. Per germline, CDR1 LNHNV and CDR2 YYDKDF (reference sequence). CDR3 length equals 14 residues. Here the CDR3 DNA reads TGTGCCACCAGCAGGAGCCAGGGGGTGAAGACCCAGTACTTC. Its protein product is CATSRSQGVKTQYF.

The chain carries TRBV7-9 and TRBJ2-2, with TRBD1 matching over 10 bases. V was clipped by 5 bases and J by 3 bases; unmatched bases: 3. Germline CDR1 reads SEHNR; CDR2 reads FQNEAQ (reference sequence). The CDR3 extends over 15 amino acids. CDR3 in amino acids: CASSRQGADTGELFF. CDR3 DNA sequence: TGTGCCAGCAGCCGACAGGGGGCCGACACCGGGGAGCTGTTTTTT.

The CDR3 loop reads CAWTPGTGHGYTF. CDR3 bases: TGTGCCTGGACACCCGGGACAGGACATGGCTACACCTTC. The chain employs TRBV30 and TRBJ1-2, with TRBD1 matching 8 bases. The CDR3 is made up of 13 amino acids. V dropped 4 bases and J dropped 6; count of bases not matched to a gene: 7. The germline V gene encodes CDR1 GTSNPN and CDR2 SVGIG (reference sequence).

This chain links TRBV5-4 with TRBJ1-1, with TRBD1 matching 7 bases. CDR1 is SGHNT and CDR2 is YYREEE in the germline V gene (reference sequence). V was clipped by 3 bases and J by 0 bases; unmatched bases: 8. This CDR3 is built from 16 residues. In DNA, the CDR3 is TGTGCCAGCAGCTCCGGCAGGGGGTCCATGAACACTGAAGCTTTCTTT. Translating it yields CASSSGRGSMNTEAFF.

This clone was detected only a few times. The chain employs TRBV12-2 and TRBJ2-4; TRBD1 is the table's D call and was not checked against the DNA. TRBV12-2 is designated a pseudogene. The CDR3 contains 16 residues. CDR3 region: CASRLALQGNMHIQYF. In DNA, the CDR3 is TGTGCAAGTCGCTTAGCGCTCCAGGGGAATATGCACATTCAGTACTTC.

This clone showed up just a few times. The chain joins TRBV4-1 to TRBJ2-7; D could derive from TRBD1 or TRBD2 (5 bases each). The CDR3 is made up of 15 amino acids. Trimming removed 1 base at V and 2 bases at J, with 12 bases between. CDR1 and CDR2 from the germline V gene are MGHRA and YSYEKL. As DNA, the CDR3 is TGCGCCAGCAGCCAAGCGTTGGGGGTTCCCTACGAGCAGTACTTC. Its protein is CASSQALGVPYEQYF.

The rearrangement links TRBV18 to TRBJ1-5, with D possibly matching TRBD1 (6 bases). CDR3 size: 14 residues. The V gene lost 3 bases and the J gene lost 1 base, with 7 bases spanning the gap. The germline V gene has CDR1 KGHSH and CDR2 LQKENI. CDR3 bases: TGTGCCAGCTCACCGGGACAAAGCAATCAGCCCCAGCATTTT. Protein product: CASSPGQSNQPQHF.

This clone appeared a few times. The chain joins TRBV28 to TRBJ2-4, with D hard to call. Trimming stripped 7 bases from V and 8 bases from J, with 12 bases between. The CDR3 length is 12 residues. CDR1 MDHEN and CDR2 SYDVKM come from the germline V gene. CDR3 protein: CASTPDPYIQYF. The DNA for the CDR3 is TGTGCCAGCACTCCTGACCCGTACATTCAGTACTTC.

The V gene is TRBV18, the J gene TRBJ1-2, with D possibly TRBD1 on 5 matching bases. Germline CDR1 is KGHSH and CDR2 is LQKENI. Trimming cost V 5 bases and J 3 bases, with 19 bases left between them. The CDR3 is 16 amino acids. Here the CDR3 reads CASSADPQAPDYGYTF. Written as DNA, the CDR3 is TGTGCCAGCTCAGCCGATCCACAGGCCCCCGACTATGGCTACACCTTC.

This chain joins TRBV5-1 and TRBJ2-3; D gene ambiguous. The length of the CDR3 is 15 residues. From germline, CDR1 is SGHRS and CDR2 YFSETQ. The V end lost 0 bases, the J end lost 2 bases, and 10 bases lay between the germline ends. In DNA form, the CDR3 reads TGCGCCAGCAGCTTGGACGGATCGATCACAGATACGCAGTATTTT. It codes for CASSLDGSITDTQYF.

The chain employs TRBV6-6 and TRBJ1-1; no clear D. The length of the CDR3 is 13 residues. Germline CDR1 and CDR2: MNHNY and SVGAGI (reference sequence). Trimming left V 2 bases short and J 6 bases short, with 10 bases between. The chain's CDR3 is CASSYEGLSEAFF. CDR3 in DNA: TGTGCCAGCAGTTACGAGGGTCTTTCTGAAGCTTTCTTT.